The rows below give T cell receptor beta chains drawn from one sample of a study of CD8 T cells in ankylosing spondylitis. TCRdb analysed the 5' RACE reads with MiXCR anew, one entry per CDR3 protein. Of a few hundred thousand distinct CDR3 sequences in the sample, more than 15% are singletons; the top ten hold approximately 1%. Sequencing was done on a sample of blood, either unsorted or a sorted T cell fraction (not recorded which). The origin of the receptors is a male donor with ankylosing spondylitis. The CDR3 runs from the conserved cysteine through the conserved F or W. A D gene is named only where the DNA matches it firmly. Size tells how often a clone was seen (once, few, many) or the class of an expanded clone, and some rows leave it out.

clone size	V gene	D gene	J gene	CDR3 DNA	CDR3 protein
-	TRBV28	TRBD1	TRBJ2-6	TGTGCCAGCACCGCAGGGGGATCTGGGGCCAACGTCCTGACTTTC	CASTAGGSGANVLTF
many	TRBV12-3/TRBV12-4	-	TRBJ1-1	TGTGCCAGCAGTTTGGGGGTTCTCACTGAAGCTTTCTTT	CASSLGVLTEAFF
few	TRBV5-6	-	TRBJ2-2	TGTGCCAGCAGCTTGGAACAGTACACCGGGGAGCTGTTTTTT	CASSLEQYTGELFF
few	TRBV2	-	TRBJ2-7	TGTGCCAGCGCTTCTTTCTACGAGCAGTACTTC	CASASFYEQYF
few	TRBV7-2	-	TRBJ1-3	TGTGCCAGCAGCTTCAGGGAGGTAGTAAACACCATATATTTT	CASSFREVVNTIYF
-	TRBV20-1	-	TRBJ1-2	TGCAGTGCTAGATCCCAGGGAAACTATGGCTACACCTTC	CSARSQGNYGYTF
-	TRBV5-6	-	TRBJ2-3	TGTGCCAGCAGCTTGGACTATAATACGCAGTATTTT	CASSLDYNTQYF
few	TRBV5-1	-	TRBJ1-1	TGCGCCAGCAGCTTGGAACGAATGAACACTGAAGCTTTCTTT	CASSLERMNTEAFF
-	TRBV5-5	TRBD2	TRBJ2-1	TGTGCCAGCAGCTTGGGACTAGCGGTACAGACCTACAATGAGCAGTTCTTC	CASSLGLAVQTYNEQFF
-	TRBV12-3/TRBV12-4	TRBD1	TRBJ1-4	TGTGCCAGCAGTGCTCGACAGGGCATTAATGAAAAACTGTTTTTT	CASSARQGINEKLFF
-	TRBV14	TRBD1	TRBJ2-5	TGTGCCAGCAGCCGTTTAGGACAGGGACAAGAGACCCAGTACTTC	CASSRLGQGQETQYF
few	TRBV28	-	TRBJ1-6	TGTGCCAGCACCCCCGGTGGGACGGGGGCCTATAATTCACCCCTCCACTTT	CASTPGGTGAYNSPLHF
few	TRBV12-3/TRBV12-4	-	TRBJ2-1	TGTGCCAGCAGTTTAGTCTGGGTTGGGCAGTTCTTC	CASSLVWVGQFF
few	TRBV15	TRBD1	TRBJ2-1	TGTGCCACCAGCAGGACAGGGGCTGAGCAGTTCTTC	CATSRTGAEQFF
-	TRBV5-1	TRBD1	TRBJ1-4	TGCGCCAGCAGCCCCACGACAGGGTCTAATGAAAAACTGTTTTTT	CASSPTTGSNEKLFF
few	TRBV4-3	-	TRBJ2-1	TGCGCCAGCAGCCAAGATATCCGGCCTCCCTCCTACAATGAGCAGTTCTTC	CASSQDIRPPSYNEQFF
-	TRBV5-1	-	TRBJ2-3	TGCGCCAGCAGGCCGGGGGGCACAGATACGCAGTATTTT	CASRPGGTDTQYF